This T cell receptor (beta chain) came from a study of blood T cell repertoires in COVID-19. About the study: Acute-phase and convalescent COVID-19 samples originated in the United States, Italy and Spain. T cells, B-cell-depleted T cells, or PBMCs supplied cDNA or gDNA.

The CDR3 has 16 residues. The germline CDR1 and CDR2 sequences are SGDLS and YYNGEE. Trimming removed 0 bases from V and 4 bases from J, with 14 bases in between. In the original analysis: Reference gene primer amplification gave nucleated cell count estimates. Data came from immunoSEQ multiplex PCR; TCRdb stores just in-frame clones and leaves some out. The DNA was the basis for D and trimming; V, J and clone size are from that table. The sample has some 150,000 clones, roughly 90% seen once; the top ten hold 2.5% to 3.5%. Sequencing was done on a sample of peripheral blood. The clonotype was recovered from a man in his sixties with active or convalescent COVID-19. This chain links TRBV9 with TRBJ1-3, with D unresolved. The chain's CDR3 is CASSVGPTTRGNTIYF. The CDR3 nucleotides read TGTGCCAGCAGCGTAGGGCCGACAACAAGGGGAAACACCATATATTTT.